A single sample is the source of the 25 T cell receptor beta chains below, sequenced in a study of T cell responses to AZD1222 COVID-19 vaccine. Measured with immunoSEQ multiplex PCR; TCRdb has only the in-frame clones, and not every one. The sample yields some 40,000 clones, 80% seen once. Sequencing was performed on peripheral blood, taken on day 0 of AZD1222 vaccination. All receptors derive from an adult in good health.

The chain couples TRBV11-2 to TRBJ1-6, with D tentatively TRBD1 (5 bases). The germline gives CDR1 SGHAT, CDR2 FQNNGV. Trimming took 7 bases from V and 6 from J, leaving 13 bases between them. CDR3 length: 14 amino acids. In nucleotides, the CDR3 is TGTGCCAGCAACCCACAGGTTTCTAATTCACCCCTCCACTTT. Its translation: CASNPQVSNSPLHF.

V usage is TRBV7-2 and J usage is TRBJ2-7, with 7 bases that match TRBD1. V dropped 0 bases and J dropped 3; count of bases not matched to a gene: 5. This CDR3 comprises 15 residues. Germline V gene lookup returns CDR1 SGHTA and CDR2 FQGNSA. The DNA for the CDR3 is TGTGCCAGCAGCTTAGCAGGGGGACAGATCTACGAGCAGTACTTC. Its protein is CASSLAGGQIYEQYF.

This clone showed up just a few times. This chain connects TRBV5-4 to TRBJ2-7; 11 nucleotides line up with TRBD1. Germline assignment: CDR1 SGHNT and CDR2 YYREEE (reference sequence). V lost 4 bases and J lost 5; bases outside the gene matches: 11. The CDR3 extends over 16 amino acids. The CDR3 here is CASSPLPDRGLNEQYF. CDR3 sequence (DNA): TGTGCCAGCAGCCCCCTCCCGGACAGGGGGCTGAACGAGCAGTACTTC.

CDR3 amino acids: CASSVGLETDTQYF. CDR3 DNA sequence: TGTGCCAGCAGCGTAGGATTAGAGACAGATACGCAGTATTTT. The gene calls are TRBV9 and TRBJ2-3; no clear D. Trimming removed 0 bases from V and 3 bases from J, with 8 bases in between. Germline lookup yields CDR1 SGDLS and CDR2 YYNGEE. The CDR3 is 14 residues long.

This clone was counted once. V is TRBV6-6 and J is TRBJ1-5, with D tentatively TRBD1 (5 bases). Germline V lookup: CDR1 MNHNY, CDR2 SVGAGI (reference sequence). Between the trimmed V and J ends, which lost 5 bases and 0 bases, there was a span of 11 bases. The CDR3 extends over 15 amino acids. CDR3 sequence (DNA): TGTGCCAGCAGTCTGGACAAGGCTAGCAATCAGCCCCAGCATTTT. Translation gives CASSLDKASNQPQHF.

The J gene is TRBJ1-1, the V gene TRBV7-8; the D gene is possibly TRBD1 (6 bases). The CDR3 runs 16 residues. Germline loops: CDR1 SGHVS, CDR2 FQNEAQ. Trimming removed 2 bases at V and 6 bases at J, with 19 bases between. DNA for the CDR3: TGTGCCAGCAGCTTATTCAGATTCGGGGGCCGGGCTGAAGCTTTCTTT. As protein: CASSLFRFGGRAEAFF.

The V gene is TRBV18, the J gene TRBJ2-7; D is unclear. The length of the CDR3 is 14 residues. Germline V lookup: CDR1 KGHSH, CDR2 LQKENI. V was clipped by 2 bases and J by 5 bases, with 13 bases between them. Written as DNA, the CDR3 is TGTGCCAGCTCACCAAGAATCGGTCGGGACGAGCAGTACTTC. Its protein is CASSPRIGRDEQYF.

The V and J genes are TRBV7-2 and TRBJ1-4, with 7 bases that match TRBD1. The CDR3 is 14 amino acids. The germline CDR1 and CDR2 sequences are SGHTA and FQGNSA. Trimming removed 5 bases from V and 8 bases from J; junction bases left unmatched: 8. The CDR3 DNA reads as TGTGCCAGCAGCGTCACAGGGGCAGTCGAAAAACTGTTTTTT. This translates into CASSVTGAVEKLFF.

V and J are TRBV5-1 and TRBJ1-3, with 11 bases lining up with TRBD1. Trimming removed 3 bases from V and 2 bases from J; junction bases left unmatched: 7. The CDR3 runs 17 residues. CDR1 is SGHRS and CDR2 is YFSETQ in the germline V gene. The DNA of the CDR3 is TGCGCCAGCAGCTCAACCGGGACAGGGGGTACTGGAAACACCATATATTTT. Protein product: CASSSTGTGGTGNTIYF.

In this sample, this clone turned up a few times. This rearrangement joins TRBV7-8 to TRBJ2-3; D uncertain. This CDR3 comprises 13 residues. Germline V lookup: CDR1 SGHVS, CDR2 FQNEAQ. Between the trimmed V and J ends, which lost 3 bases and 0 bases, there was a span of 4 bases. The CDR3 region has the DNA TGTGCCAGCAGCTTGGGCAGCACAGATACGCAGTATTTT. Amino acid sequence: CASSLGSTDTQYF.

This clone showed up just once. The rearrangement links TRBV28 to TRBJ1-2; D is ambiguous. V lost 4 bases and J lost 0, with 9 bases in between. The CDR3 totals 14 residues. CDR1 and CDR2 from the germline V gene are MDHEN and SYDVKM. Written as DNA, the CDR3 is TGTGCCAGCAGTTCCAACCCCCCTAACTATGGCTACACCTTC. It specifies CASSSNPPNYGYTF.

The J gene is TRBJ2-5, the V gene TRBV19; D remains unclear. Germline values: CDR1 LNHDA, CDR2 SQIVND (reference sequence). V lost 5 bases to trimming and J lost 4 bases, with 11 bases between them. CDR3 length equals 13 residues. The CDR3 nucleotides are TGTGCCAGTAGTGCCGAGGTGGGAGAGACCCAGTACTTC. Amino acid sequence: CASSAEVGETQYF.

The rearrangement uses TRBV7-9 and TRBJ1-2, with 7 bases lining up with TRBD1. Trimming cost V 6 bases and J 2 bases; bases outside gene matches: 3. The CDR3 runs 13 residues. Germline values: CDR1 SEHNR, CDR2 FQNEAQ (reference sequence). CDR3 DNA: TGTGCCAGCAGGGGGGGACAGAACTATGGCTACACCTTC. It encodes CASRGGQNYGYTF.

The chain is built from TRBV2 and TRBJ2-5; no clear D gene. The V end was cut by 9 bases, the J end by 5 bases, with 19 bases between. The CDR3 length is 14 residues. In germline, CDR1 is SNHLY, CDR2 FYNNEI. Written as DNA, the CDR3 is TGTGCCAGTTGGACGGCTACACCCCGGGAGACCCAGTACTTC. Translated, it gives CASWTATPRETQYF. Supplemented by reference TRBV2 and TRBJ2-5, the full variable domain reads EPEVTQTPSHQVTQMGQEVILRCVPISNHLYFYWYRQILGQKVEFLVSFYNNEISEKSEIFDDQFSVERPDGSNFTLKIRSTKLEDSAMYFCASWTATPRETQYFGPGTRLLVL.

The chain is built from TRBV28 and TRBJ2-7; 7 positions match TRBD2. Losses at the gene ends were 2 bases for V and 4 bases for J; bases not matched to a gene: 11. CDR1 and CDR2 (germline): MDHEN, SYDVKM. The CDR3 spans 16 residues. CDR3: CASSLDEAGTRYEQYF. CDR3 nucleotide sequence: TGTGCCAGCAGTTTAGATGAAGCGGGAACACGGTACGAGCAGTACTTC.

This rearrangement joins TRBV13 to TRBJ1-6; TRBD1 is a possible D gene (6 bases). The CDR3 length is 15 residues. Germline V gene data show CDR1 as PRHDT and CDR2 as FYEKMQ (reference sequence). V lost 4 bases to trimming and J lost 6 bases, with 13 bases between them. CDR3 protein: CASSSRDISNSPLHF. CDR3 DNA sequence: TGTGCCAGCAGCTCCAGGGACATCAGTAATTCACCCCTCCACTTT.

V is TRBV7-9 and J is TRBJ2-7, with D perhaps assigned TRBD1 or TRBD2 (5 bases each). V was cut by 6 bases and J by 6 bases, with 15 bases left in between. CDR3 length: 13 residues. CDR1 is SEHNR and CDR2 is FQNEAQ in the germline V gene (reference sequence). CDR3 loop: CASRDSGAGEQYF. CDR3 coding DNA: TGTGCCAGCAGGGACTCTGGGGCCGGCGAGCAGTACTTC. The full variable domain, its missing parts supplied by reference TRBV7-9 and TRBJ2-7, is DTGVSQNPRHKITKRGQNVTFRCDPISEHNRLYWYRQTLGQGPEFLTYFQNEAQLEKSRLLSDRFSAERPKGSFSTLEIQRTEQGDSAMYLCASRDSGAGEQYFGPGTRLTVT.

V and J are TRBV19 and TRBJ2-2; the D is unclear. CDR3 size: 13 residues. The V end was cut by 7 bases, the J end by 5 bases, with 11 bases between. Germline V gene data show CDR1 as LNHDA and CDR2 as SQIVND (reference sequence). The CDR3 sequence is CASNVDRTGELFF. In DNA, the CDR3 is TGTGCCAGTAACGTAGATCGAACCGGGGAGCTGTTTTTT.

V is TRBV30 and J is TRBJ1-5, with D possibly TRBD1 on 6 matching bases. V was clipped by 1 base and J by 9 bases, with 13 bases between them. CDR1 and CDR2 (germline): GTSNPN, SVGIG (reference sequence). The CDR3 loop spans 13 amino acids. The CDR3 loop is CAWSAGEGSPQHF. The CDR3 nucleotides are TGTGCCTGGAGTGCAGGGGAAGGATCGCCCCAGCATTTT.

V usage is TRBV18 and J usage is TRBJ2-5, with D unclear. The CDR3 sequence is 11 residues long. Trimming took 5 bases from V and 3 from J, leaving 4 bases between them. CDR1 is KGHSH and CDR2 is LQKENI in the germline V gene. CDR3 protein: CASSDKETQYF. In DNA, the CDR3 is TGTGCCAGCTCAGATAAAGAGACCCAGTACTTC.

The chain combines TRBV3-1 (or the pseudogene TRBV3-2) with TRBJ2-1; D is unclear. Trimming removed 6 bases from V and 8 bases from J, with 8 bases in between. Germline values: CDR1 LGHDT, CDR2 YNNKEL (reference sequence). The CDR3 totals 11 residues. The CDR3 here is CASSQLDEQFF. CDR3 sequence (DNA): TGTGCCAGCAGTCAGCTGGATGAGCAGTTCTTC.

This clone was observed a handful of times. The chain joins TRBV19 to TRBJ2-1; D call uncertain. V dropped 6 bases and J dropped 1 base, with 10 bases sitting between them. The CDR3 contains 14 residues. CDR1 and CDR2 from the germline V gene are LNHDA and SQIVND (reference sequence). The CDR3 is CASSPLGSYNEQFF. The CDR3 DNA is TGTGCCAGTAGCCCCCTTGGGTCCTACAATGAGCAGTTCTTC.

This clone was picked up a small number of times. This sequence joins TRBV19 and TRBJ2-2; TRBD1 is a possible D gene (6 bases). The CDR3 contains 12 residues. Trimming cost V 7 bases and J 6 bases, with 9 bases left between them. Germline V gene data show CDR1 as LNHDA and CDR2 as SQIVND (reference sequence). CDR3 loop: CASNRVPGELFF. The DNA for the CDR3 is TGTGCCAGTAACAGGGTACCCGGGGAGCTGTTTTTT.

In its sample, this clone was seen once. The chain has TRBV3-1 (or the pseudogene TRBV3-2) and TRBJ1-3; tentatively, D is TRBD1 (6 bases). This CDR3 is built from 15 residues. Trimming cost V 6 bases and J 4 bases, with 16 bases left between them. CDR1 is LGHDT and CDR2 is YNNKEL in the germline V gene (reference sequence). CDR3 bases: TGTGCCAGCAGACCGGGACACCATAGAGGAAACACCATATATTTT. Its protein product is CASRPGHHRGNTIYF.

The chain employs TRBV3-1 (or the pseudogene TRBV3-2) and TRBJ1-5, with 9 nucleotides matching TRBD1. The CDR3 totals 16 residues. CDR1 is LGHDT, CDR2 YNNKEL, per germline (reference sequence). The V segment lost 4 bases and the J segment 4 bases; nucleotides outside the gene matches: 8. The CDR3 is CASSPFSGTGNQPQHF. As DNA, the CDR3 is TGTGCCAGCAGCCCGTTCTCCGGGACAGGGAATCAGCCCCAGCATTTT.